This T cell receptor (beta chain) was sequenced in a study of blood T cell repertoires in COVID-19. Study context: Sites in the United States, Italy and Spain provided acute and convalescent COVID-19 samples. PBMCs, B-cell-depleted T cells, or T cells were the source of the cDNA or gDNA that made up the material.

Trimming cost V 4 bases and J 3 bases; bases outside gene matches: 5. The CDR3 runs to 15 residues. CDR1 is MGHDK and CDR2 is SYGVNS in the germline V gene. The authors' processing: Estimated nucleated cell counts came from reference gene primer amplification. The repertoire was sequenced with immunoSEQ multiplex PCR; TCRdb's copy has only in-frame clones and lacks some. V and J calls and clone size are as listed in that table; D and trimming were resolved from the DNA. The sample holds 450,000 to 500,000 clones, approximately 85% seen once. The receptor was isolated from a human donor in a cohort sampled during active COVID-19. The sequenced sample was peripheral blood. This chain connects TRBV25-1 to TRBJ2-7, with 11 positions matching TRBD2. CDR3 in amino acids: CASSALAGGVYEQYF. The DNA of the CDR3 is TGTGCCAGCAGTGCTCTAGCGGGAGGAGTCTACGAGCAGTACTTC.